Below, 27 T cell receptor beta chains from the same sample are listed, as sequenced in a study of blood T cell repertoires in COVID-19. TCRdb keeps only in-frame clones here, not all; method: immunoSEQ multiplex PCR. This sample has approximately 200,000 clones, with 88% found just once. Sequencing input: PBMCs or T cells enriched from blood (not recorded which). These TCRs come from a woman aged 25 to 45 who had been exposed to COVID-19.

This clone was detected only once. CDR3 in amino acids: CASSLEGQGRDIQYF. CDR3 DNA: TGTGCCAGCAGCTTAGAAGGGCAGGGGAGAGACATTCAGTACTTC. The rearrangement links TRBV11-2 to TRBJ2-4; TRBD1 might be the D (6 bases). The CDR3 has 15 amino acids. The germline gives CDR1 SGHAT, CDR2 FQNNGV. The V and J ends lost 0 bases and 8 bases respectively, with 14 bases between them.

This clone turned up a few times. V and J are TRBV6-5 and TRBJ2-7, with D possibly matching TRBD1 (5 bases). The CDR3 runs 13 residues. V was shortened by 2 bases and J by 3 bases, with 8 bases between the two germline ends. Germline CDR1 reads MNHEY; CDR2 reads SVGAGI. DNA of the CDR3: TGTGCCAGCAGTTACAGGGGAAACTACGAGCAGTACTTC. Its translation is CASSYRGNYEQYF.

The sample holds one count of this clone. The chain joins TRBV12-3 or TRBV12-4 to TRBJ2-5; D is unclear. The CDR3 totals 11 residues. V gave up 5 bases and J gave up 4 bases, with 5 bases separating them. The CDR3 sequence is CASSPRETQYF. The CDR3 nucleotides are TGTGCCAGCAGTCCGCGAGAGACCCAGTACTTC.

This rearrangement joins TRBV28 to TRBJ2-3, with D unresolved. With 2 bases removed from V and 9 bases from J, the gap between germline ends came to 12 bases. There are 13 residues in the CDR3. In germline, CDR1 is MDHEN, CDR2 SYDVKM. For the CDR3, the DNA is TGTGCCAGCAGTTTACACCGTCCCGGGACGCAGTATTTT. The encoded protein is CASSLHRPGTQYF.

The V and J genes are TRBV7-9 and TRBJ2-7; TRBD2 agrees at 7 bases. There are 14 residues in the CDR3. With 5 bases clipped from V and 0 bases from J, the junction kept 4 bases outside the gene matches. Germline CDR1 and CDR2: SEHNR and FQNEAQ (reference sequence). CDR3 DNA sequence: TGTGCCAGCAGCACCGGGACTAACTCCTACGAGCAGTACTTC. This gives the protein CASSTGTNSYEQYF. Supplemented by reference TRBV7-9 and TRBJ2-7, the full variable domain reads DTGVSQNPRHKITKRGQNVTFRCDPISEHNRLYWYRQTLGQGPEFLTYFQNEAQLEKSRLLSDRFSAERPKGSFSTLEIQRTEQGDSAMYLCASSTGTNSYEQYFGPGTRLTVT.

The CDR3: CASSYEGRGGGELFF. The CDR3 coding sequence is TGTGCCAGCAGTTACGAGGGGCGAGGGGGAGGGGAGCTGTTTTTT. The rearrangement joins TRBV6-5 to TRBJ2-2, with D possibly matching TRBD1 (6 bases). V dropped 2 bases and J dropped 8 bases, with 15 bases sitting between them. The CDR3 runs to 15 residues. Per the germline V gene, CDR1 is MNHEY and CDR2 is SVGAGI.

The rearrangement joins TRBV10-2 to TRBJ2-7, with 8 bases that match TRBD2. The CDR3 covers 16 residues. The ends lost 4 bases at V and 4 bases at J; junction bases unmatched: 12. The germline V gene encodes CDR1 WSHSY and CDR2 SAAADI. This CDR3 is CASSALNGLAEYEQYF. CDR3 sequence (DNA): TGCGCCAGCAGTGCCCTAAACGGACTAGCAGAATACGAGCAGTACTTC.

The J gene is TRBJ2-7, the V gene TRBV11-2; D gene uncertain. With 6 bases removed from V and 4 bases from J, the gap between germline ends came to 19 bases. Per the germline V gene, CDR1 is SGHAT and CDR2 is FQNNGV. This CDR3 has 15 amino acids. In nucleotides, the CDR3 is TGTGCCAGCAGTACCGGGTCAACCGGGTTTTACGAGCAGTACTTC. Protein sequence: CASSTGSTGFYEQYF.

The chain employs TRBV6-1 and TRBJ2-3; 9 nucleotides line up with TRBD2. CDR3 size: 16 residues. V was clipped by 2 bases and J by 5 bases; unmatched bases: 8. From germline, CDR1 is MNHNS and CDR2 SASEGT. This CDR3 reads CASSEWGGRAQDTQYF. CDR3 coding DNA: TGTGCCAGCAGTGAATGGGGCGGGAGGGCCCAAGATACGCAGTATTTT.

The CDR3: CASLGLAGGSGELFF. CDR3 nucleotides: TGTGCCAGCTTGGGACTAGCGGGAGGGAGCGGGGAGCTGTTTTTT. The chain has TRBV2 and TRBJ2-2; 16 positions agree with TRBD2. The CDR3 has 15 amino acids. Trimming at V came to 8 bases and at J to 7 bases, leaving 4 bases not matched to a gene. The germline V gene has CDR1 SNHLY and CDR2 FYNNEI.

The chain uses TRBV5-6 and TRBJ2-3; 14 bases are a match to TRBD2. V lost 4 bases to trimming and J lost 5 bases; unmatched junction nucleotides: 9. Germline V lookup: CDR1 SGHDT, CDR2 YYEEEE. The CDR3 length is 17 residues. The CDR3 region has the DNA TGTGCCAGCAGCCAACGACTAGCGGGAGGGCCTGGAGATACGCAGTATTTT. It codes for CASSQRLAGGPGDTQYF.

V and J are TRBV2 and TRBJ1-4; 7 bases are a match to TRBD1. The CDR3 contains 14 residues. The germline CDR1 and CDR2 sequences are SNHLY and FYNNEI. The V gene end was trimmed by 3 bases and the J gene end by 7 bases; junction bases not matched to a gene: 5. Here the CDR3 reads CASSEKTGSEKLFF. CDR3 coding DNA: TGTGCCAGCAGTGAGAAGACAGGGAGTGAAAAACTGTTTTTT.

This clone was recorded a few times. The gene calls are TRBV11-3 and TRBJ1-1, with no clear D. The V gene lost 0 bases and the J gene lost 5 bases, with 7 bases spanning the gap. Germline CDR1 is SGHNT and CDR2 is YENEEA. The CDR3 has 13 amino acids. The CDR3 region is CASSLDLETEAFF. The CDR3 DNA reads TGTGCCAGCAGCTTAGATTTAGAAACTGAAGCTTTCTTT.

Turning to this clone: The identical CDR3 is also encoded by other nucleotide sequences in the sample. The chain uses TRBV11-2 and TRBJ2-5; the D gene is possibly TRBD1 (6 bases). With 0 bases removed from V and 5 bases from J, the gap between germline ends came to 10 bases. The CDR3 loop spans 14 amino acids. Germline V CDR1 and CDR2: SGHAT, FQNNGV. DNA for the CDR3: TGTGCCAGCAGCTTAGATCTAAGGGGGGAGACCCAGTACTTC. Protein: CASSLDLRGETQYF. The entire variable domain, with the rest obtained from reference TRBV11-2 and TRBJ2-5, is as follows: EAGVAQSPRYKIIEKRQSVAFWCNPISGHATLYWYQQILGQGPKLLIQFQNNGVVDDSQLPKDRFSAERLKGVDSTLKIQPAKLEDSAVYLCASSLDLRGETQYFGPGTRLLVL.

The DNA for the CDR3 is TGTGCCAGCAGTTTTACAGGGGGCCAGTACTATGGCTACACCTTC. Its protein is CASSFTGGQYYGYTF. This chain links TRBV27 with TRBJ1-2; 9 nucleotides align to TRBD1. The V and J ends lost 3 bases and 3 bases, in that order; junction bases with no gene match: 5. The CDR3 is 15 amino acids. Germline-derived CDR1 and CDR2 are MNHEY and SMNVEV (reference sequence).

V usage is TRBV3-1 (or the pseudogene TRBV3-2) and J usage is TRBJ1-2, with D hard to call. V lost 4 bases, J lost 4 bases, and 13 bases lay in between. Germline V CDR1 and CDR2: LGHDT, YNNKEL (reference sequence). This CDR3 contains 14 residues. DNA for the CDR3: TGTGCCAGCAGCCTAACAGAACCAACCTATGGCTACACCTTC. Translation gives CASSLTEPTYGYTF.

V is TRBV5-6 and J is TRBJ2-5; D may be TRBD2 (6 bases). CDR3 size: 14 residues. V was trimmed by 3 bases and J by 7 bases, leaving 16 bases between them. CDR1 and CDR2 from the germline V gene are SGHDT and YYEEEE. This CDR3 reads CASSSGLLVGTQYF. CDR3 nucleotide sequence: TGTGCCAGCAGCTCGGGACTCCTCGTCGGGACCCAGTACTTC.

The gene calls are TRBV5-4 and TRBJ1-2, with D tentatively TRBD1 (6 bases). The CDR3 totals 16 residues. Per the germline V gene, CDR1 is SGHNT and CDR2 is YYREEE (reference sequence). The V end lost 3 bases, the J end lost 2 bases, and 17 bases lay between the germline ends. The CDR3 is CASSYLSDSSNYGYTF. The CDR3 nucleotides read TGTGCCAGCAGCTACCTTTCGGACAGCTCCAACTATGGCTACACCTTC.

The rearrangement links TRBV5-1 to TRBJ2-2, with 11 positions matching TRBD2. From germline, CDR1 is SGHRS and CDR2 YFSETQ. Losses at the gene ends were 3 bases for V and 6 bases for J; bases not matched to a gene: 4. The CDR3 runs to 15 residues. The CDR3: CASSYTSGSAGELFF. The CDR3 DNA reads as TGCGCCAGCAGCTATACTAGCGGGAGCGCCGGGGAGCTGTTTTTT.

The V and J genes are TRBV19 and TRBJ2-5; D gene uncertain. The V gene lost 3 bases and the J gene lost 9 bases, with 17 bases spanning the gap. The V gene's germline CDR1 is LNHDA and CDR2 SQIVND (reference sequence). There are 14 residues in the CDR3. This CDR3 is CASSMGSQRLSQYF. CDR3 bases: TGTGCCAGTAGTATGGGCAGCCAACGATTGTCCCAGTACTTC.

The J gene is TRBJ1-4, the V gene TRBV4-1; tentative D call: TRBD1 (5 bases). The CDR3 length is 16 residues. V was cut by 0 bases and J by 0 bases, with 8 bases left in between. Germline CDR1 MGHRA, CDR2 YSYEKL. In DNA, the CDR3 is TGCGCCAGCAGCCAAGATCAGGGAACAACTAATGAAAAACTGTTTTTT. Amino acid sequence: CASSQDQGTTNEKLFF.

The chain joins TRBV27 to TRBJ2-2; 11 bases align to TRBD2. This CDR3 has 16 amino acids. The trim removed 6 bases at V and 1 base at J, leaving 4 bases unmatched. Germline V CDR1 and CDR2: MNHEY, SMNVEV (reference sequence). The CDR3 bases are TGTGCCAGCAGACCACTAGCGGGGGAGAACACCGGGGAGCTGTTTTTT. As protein: CASRPLAGENTGELFF.

The chain couples TRBV2 to TRBJ1-1, with D hard to call. The CDR3 runs to 14 residues. The germline CDR1 and CDR2 sequences are SNHLY and FYNNEI. The germline V and J ends were trimmed by 6 bases and 0 bases, with 11 bases remaining between them. The CDR3 sequence: CASRGGKMNTEAFF. The CDR3 DNA reads as TGTGCCAGCAGGGGAGGCAAAATGAACACTGAAGCTTTCTTT.

This clone was observed once. The V and J genes are TRBV7-9 and TRBJ1-1, with a tentative D call TRBD1 (6 bases). CDR1 and CDR2 from the germline V gene are SEHNR and FQNEAQ (reference sequence). V was pared by 1 base and J by 6 bases, with 15 bases between. CDR3 length equals 15 residues. The CDR3 protein is CASSLGAGDVAEAFF. CDR3 DNA sequence: TGTGCCAGCAGCTTAGGGGCAGGGGATGTTGCTGAAGCTTTCTTT.

J is TRBJ1-1 and V is TRBV9; D might be TRBD1 (5 bases). The CDR3 runs to 13 residues. Trimming removed 4 bases from V and 7 bases from J, with 14 bases in between. Per the germline V gene, CDR1 is SGDLS and CDR2 is YYNGEE. The CDR3 here is CASSFTGLHEAFF. The CDR3, as DNA: TGTGCCAGCAGCTTCACAGGTCTTCATGAAGCTTTCTTT.

This chain connects TRBV11-2 to TRBJ1-3; the D gene is possibly TRBD1 (5 bases). V was clipped by 5 bases and J by 4 bases, with 18 bases between them. The CDR3 runs 16 residues. Germline assignment: CDR1 SGHAT and CDR2 FQNNGV. CDR3 amino acids: CASSTIGTFLGNTIYF. The DNA for the CDR3 is TGTGCCAGCAGCACAATCGGGACTTTTCTAGGAAACACCATATATTTT.

A remark on this clone: The junction differs from germline at one of its ends, possibly a read error. The chain links TRBV7-8 to TRBJ2-7; tentative D call: TRBD2 (6 bases). Germline CDR1 SGHVS, CDR2 FQNEAQ. The CDR3 sequence is 12 residues long. The CDR3 DNA follows: TGTGCCAGCAGCCAGCAGGGACTCCGGGGCTCCTTC. Translating gives CASSQQGLRGSF.